This T cell receptor beta chain was obtained from a study of shared clonotypes between healthy human individuals (TCRdb year 2020). In the study overall: A couple of women and a few men aged 18 to 49 years were included in the cohort. For each donor, CD4 naive and CD4 memory were each run on three plates, CD8 naive on two plates, and CD8 memory on one plate. Blood TCR repertoires of several healthy adults were deeply sequenced to estimate repertoire size and the extent of clonotype sharing between individuals. To increase sequencing depth and limit assay-specific biases, TCR repertoire library preparation and sequencing were carried out by different laboratories using diverse techniques. Between about 0.9 and 8.9 billion PBMCs per donor were obtained by leukapheresis. Summary of the overall study and its limitations: Sharing across several donors was observed for about 5% of naive CD4, 3.5% of naive CD8, 2% to 2.5% of memory CD4, and around 0.42% of memory CD8 clonotypes. Sampling was restricted to blood, and TCR repertoires in tissue are likely to differ from TCR repertoires in blood. Clonotypes shared by all four sorted-subset donors showed higher generation probabilities than non-shared clonotypes. Estimated clonotype richness was generally larger for naive than for memory subsets. Incomplete sequencing was indicated by rarefaction of sorted-subset datasets, despite the large sequencing depth. The small number of donors limited the genetic and exposure-history diversity represented. Pairwise subsampling led to the expectation that sequencing depth would affect the degree of clonotype sharing among donors.

The donors were healthy, HIV-negative adults with no recently reported acute infections or vaccinations. Every donor was a Caucasian adult residing in Nashville, Tennessee, USA. Magnetic negative selection was used to enrich CD4+ T cells, after which naive cells were positively selected on CD45RA and the negative fraction became the memory subset. Blood was obtained by leukapheresis, after which PBMCs were separated by Ficoll-Histopaque density gradient centrifugation and cryopreserved in liquid nitrogen vapor phase. Analytical flow cytometry was used to check the purity and quantity of each magnetically sorted T cell population. Genomic DNA was isolated from each sorted fraction and quantified by UV absorbance on a Nanodrop 2000c. Using the deep immunoSEQ assay, TCR CDR3 regions were amplified from genomic DNA by multiplex PCR. Extracted genomic DNA from each cell subset was spread evenly across all wells of several immunoSEQ 96-well plates, with each plate serving as a replicate. For sorted subsets, around 200 ng genomic DNA, equal to 30,000 or so T cell genomes, was loaded into each replicate PCR. Purified libraries were measured with a Qubit 3.0 fluorometer, size-checked on a Bioanalyzer 2100, and measured again with the KAPA Library Quantification kit. Every immunoSEQ 96-well plate was sequenced on a dedicated single-read 150-cycle Illumina NextSeq 550 flow cell. The published analysis was carried out like this. Because only junctional sequences without quality scores were contained in the immunoSEQ output, filtering matching that applied to full-length reads could not be performed. To assign V/J genes and CDR3, sequences were annotated against IMGT germline references using PyIR, a Python wrapper for IgBLAST v1.9. Reads were filtered out if the reads had weak V/J assignments (E-value above 1e-6), no CDR3, stop codons, out-of-frame junctions, or ambiguous translated residues. A V3J clonotype was defined by an identical inferred V gene, J gene, and CDR3 amino acid sequence. Percentage overlap between repertoires was computed as shared unique clonotypes divided by the size of the smaller repertoire. Repertoire richness was assessed with RTK rarefaction, the Chao1 estimator, and Recon v2.1 estimates of unobserved clonotypes. For all TCRbeta clonotypes obtained by the gDNA method from a handful of donors, generation probabilities were computed with OLGA. Held by TCRdb, this immuneACCESS table contains in-frame sequences only and omits some clones. Under half of the omission traces to an unresolved V gene where checked; the cause of the rest is unknown. The DNA was the basis for D and trimming; V, J and clone size are from that table. Within this sample are 640,000 or so clones, with 72% of them counted one time only. The ten biggest clones cover about 2% of the sample.

This clone appeared a single time. Its antigen remains unidentified. Base quality data are lacking; no much larger clone is found one base away. Sequences SGHRS (CDR1) and YFSETQ (CDR2) are obtained from the germline V gene. V is cut by 0 bases and J by 1 base, and the space between the germline ends is 10 bases. The CDR3 has 15 amino acids, counting the end cysteine and phenylalanine. This entry keeps only the CDR3 DNA: 45 bases, framed from base 1. The sample taken for sequencing was memory CD4+ T cells sorted from blood. The sample's cell subset or site, from its label and the paper: CD45RA-negative fraction. The rearrangement combines TRBV5-1 with TRBJ2-5; the D element could tentatively be TRBD1 or TRBD2, as 5 bases agree for each. The TCR sequence derives from a woman under 40 in good health. At the DNA level, the sequence is TGCGCCAGCAGCTTGGCAGGGACCACCCAAGAGACCCAGTACTTC. It translates to CASSLAGTTQETQYF.